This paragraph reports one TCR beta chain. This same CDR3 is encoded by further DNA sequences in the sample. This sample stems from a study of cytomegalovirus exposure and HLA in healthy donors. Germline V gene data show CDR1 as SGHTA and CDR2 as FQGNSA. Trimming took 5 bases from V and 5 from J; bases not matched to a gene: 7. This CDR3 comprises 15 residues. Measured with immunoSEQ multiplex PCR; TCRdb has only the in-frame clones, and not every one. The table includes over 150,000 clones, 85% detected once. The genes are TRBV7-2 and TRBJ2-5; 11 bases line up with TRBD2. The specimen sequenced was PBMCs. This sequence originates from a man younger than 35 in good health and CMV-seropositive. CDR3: CASSRLAGGGETQYF. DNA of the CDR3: TGTGCCAGCAGCCGGTTAGCGGGAGGGGGGGAGACCCAGTACTTC.